These 31 T cell receptor beta chains came from one sample sequenced in a study of graft-versus-host responses after intestinal transplantation. The method was immunoSEQ multiplex PCR; TCRdb's version includes in-frame clones alone and lacks a portion of them. This sample has more than 65,000 clones, with 84% found just once. No cognate antigen is known for these TCRs. Specimen: unstimulated CD4+ T cells sorted from spleen or lymph node cells, collected before transplant. The receptors derive from a human donor who was the organ donor for an intestinal transplant.

The rearrangement joins TRBV7-2 to TRBJ2-1; no clear D gene. V dropped 5 bases and J dropped 5 bases, with 10 bases sitting between them. Germline lookup yields CDR1 SGHTA and CDR2 FQGNSA. The CDR3 is made up of 13 amino acids. CDR3 loop: CASSARSNNEQFF. The CDR3 DNA reads TGTGCCAGCAGCGCACGGTCCAACAATGAGCAGTTCTTC.

V usage is TRBV18 and J usage is TRBJ2-5; TRBD1 agrees at 10 bases. This CDR3 spans 13 amino acids. Germline V lookup: CDR1 KGHSH, CDR2 LQKENI. Unmatched junction bases numbered 2, after V lost 9 bases and J lost 1 base. The DNA of the CDR3 is TGTGCCAGTCGGACAGGGGGCCAAGAGACCCAGTACTTC. Translating it yields CASRTGGQETQYF.

J is TRBJ2-1 and V is TRBV27; maybe TRBD2 (7 bases). There are 19 residues in the CDR3. CDR1 is MNHEY and CDR2 is SMNVEV in the germline V gene (reference sequence). Trimming cost V 4 bases and J 0 bases, with 22 bases left between them. CDR3 sequence: CASSSPGYGGQGSYNEQFF. Here the CDR3 DNA reads TGTGCCAGCAGTTCCCCGGGATACGGGGGGCAAGGCTCCTACAATGAGCAGTTCTTC.

CDR3 region: CASASRGNYLNEQFF. CDR3 sequence (DNA): TGTGCCAGCGCCTCCAGGGGCAACTACCTCAATGAGCAGTTCTTC. The chain is built from TRBV19 and TRBJ2-1; D may be TRBD1 (6 bases). Trimming took 9 bases from V and 6 from J, leaving 21 bases between them. The CDR3 has 15 residues. CDR1 and CDR2 (germline): LNHDA, SQIVND (reference sequence).

This chain joins TRBV5-4 and TRBJ2-2, with a tentative D call TRBD1 (6 bases). Trimming removed 0 bases at V and 6 bases at J, with 12 bases between. The CDR3 has 15 amino acids. Germline V gives CDR1 SGHNT, CDR2 YYREEE (reference sequence). CDR3 amino acids: CASSLAAGAAGELFF. For the CDR3, the DNA is TGTGCCAGCAGCTTGGCGGCAGGGGCGGCCGGGGAGCTGTTTTTT.

The chain joins TRBV5-6 to TRBJ2-5; unclear D gene. CDR1 is SGHDT and CDR2 is YYEEEE in the germline V gene. With 2 bases removed from V and 1 base from J, the gap between germline ends came to 9 bases. CDR3 length equals 14 residues. This CDR3 is CASSFQVVQETQYF. The CDR3 nucleotides read TGTGCCAGCAGCTTTCAGGTGGTCCAAGAGACCCAGTACTTC.

This chain connects TRBV5-6 to TRBJ2-5; perhaps TRBD1 as D (5 bases). The CDR3 has 13 amino acids. The germline CDR1 and CDR2 sequences are SGHDT and YYEEEE. Trimming pared 3 bases from V and 4 bases from J, leaving 10 bases between. CDR3 coding DNA: TGTGCCAGCAGCTCAGGGTTCGGAGAGACCCAGTACTTC. This codes for CASSSGFGETQYF.

The rearrangement uses TRBV11-1 and TRBJ1-2; D not resolved. In germline, CDR1 is SGHAT, CDR2 FQDESV (reference sequence). Between the trimmed V and J ends, which lost 5 bases and 3 bases, there was a span of 7 bases. The CDR3 consists of 12 residues. The CDR3 DNA reads as TGTGCCAGCAGCGACCGGGACTATGGCTACACCTTC. Translated: CASSDRDYGYTF.

The chain employs TRBV6-6 and TRBJ1-4; D unclear. CDR3 length: 16 residues. Germline assignment: CDR1 MNHNY and CDR2 SVGAGI (reference sequence). Trimming took 2 bases from V and 5 from J, leaving 15 bases between them. CDR3 coding DNA: TGTGCCAGCAGTTACCCCGAAAGGGAGCGGAATGAAAAACTGTTTTTT. It encodes CASSYPERERNEKLFF.

The genes are TRBV5-1 and TRBJ2-5; D may be TRBD2 (7 bases). This CDR3 is 15 amino acids long. Germline V CDR1 and CDR2: SGHRS, YFSETQ. The germline V and J ends were trimmed by 5 bases and 1 base, with 15 bases remaining between them. DNA for the CDR3: TGCGCCAGCAGGGCAACGGGGGGCGGCCAAGAGACCCAGTACTTC. Its protein product is CASRATGGGQETQYF.

This rearrangement joins TRBV29-1 to TRBJ2-3; possibly TRBD1 for D (5 bases). V was cut by 5 bases and J by 3 bases, with 6 bases left in between. Per the germline V gene, CDR1 is SQVTM and CDR2 is ANQGSEA. CDR3 length: 11 amino acids. The CDR3 is CSVRGTDTQYF. As DNA, the CDR3 is TGCAGCGTTAGGGGAACAGATACGCAGTATTTT.

A few counts support this clone. DNA for the CDR3: TGTGCCAGCACCCCCCGGGGGAATGAGCAGTTCTTC. This translates into CASTPRGNEQFF. This chain uses TRBV6-6 with TRBJ2-1, with a weak D call TRBD2 (6 bases). The CDR3 loop spans 12 amino acids. Per the germline V gene, CDR1 is MNHNY and CDR2 is SVGAGI (reference sequence). The V gene lost 7 bases and the J gene lost 7 bases, with 11 bases spanning the gap.

The chain links TRBV2 to TRBJ2-2; 8 bases fit TRBD1. Germline V gives CDR1 SNHLY, CDR2 FYNNEI. Losses at the gene ends were 4 bases for V and 6 bases for J; bases not matched to a gene: 7. The CDR3 has 15 residues. In nucleotides, the CDR3 is TGTGCCAGCAGTGGAGACAGGGGAGGCGCCGGGGAGCTGTTTTTT. Encoded protein: CASSGDRGGAGELFF.

The genes are TRBV11-2 and TRBJ2-3, with TRBD1 identical over 7 bases. The CDR3 contains 13 residues. Germline trimming cut 4 bases from V and 6 bases from J; bases unmatched to any gene: 4. CDR1 is SGHAT and CDR2 is FQNNGV in the germline V gene. The CDR3 bases are TGTGCCAGCAGCTCCCTCAGGGGGGATACGCAGTATTTT. Its translation: CASSSLRGDTQYF.

This chain connects TRBV5-6 to TRBJ2-2; 7 bases fit TRBD1. Germline loops: CDR1 SGHDT, CDR2 YYEEEE. The CDR3 extends over 16 amino acids. Unmatched junction bases numbered 11, after V lost 5 bases and J lost 4 bases. CDR3 sequence: CASSLRGGASTGELFF. DNA for the CDR3: TGTGCCAGCAGTTTAAGAGGGGGCGCCAGCACCGGGGAGCTGTTTTTT.

This clone was recorded only once. The J gene is TRBJ2-5, the V gene TRBV7-8; D is undetermined. The CDR3 is made up of 13 amino acids. CDR1 is SGHVS, CDR2 FQNEAQ, per germline. Trimming took off 1 base at V and 1 base at J, with 4 bases between the two ends. CDR3 sequence reads: CASSLDSQETQYF. CDR3 bases: TGTGCCAGCAGCTTAGACAGCCAAGAGACCCAGTACTTC.

V gene TRBV7-3 combines with J gene TRBJ1-6; 9 bases line up with TRBD1. Trimming cost V 4 bases and J 6 bases; bases outside gene matches: 7. Per germline, CDR1 SGHTA and CDR2 FQGTGA. The CDR3 covers 16 residues. DNA of the CDR3: TGTGCCAGCAGCTCAATGGGGACAGGGTCTAATTCACCCCTCCACTTT. This gives the protein CASSSMGTGSNSPLHF.

J is TRBJ1-2 and V is TRBV10-3, with 7 bases lining up with TRBD1. Trimming cost V 3 bases and J 6 bases; bases outside gene matches: 13. The CDR3 covers 16 residues. The germline CDR1 and CDR2 sequences are ENHRY and SYGVKD. The CDR3 nucleotides read TGTGCCATCAGTGAAGGTGGAGGGGGCGGATACGATGGCTACACCTTC. Its protein is CAISEGGGGGYDGYTF.

J is TRBJ1-2 and V is TRBV28; the D gene is possibly TRBD1 (5 bases). The CDR3 runs to 14 residues. In germline, CDR1 is MDHEN, CDR2 SYDVKM. Trimming cost V 7 bases and J 4 bases, with 16 bases left between them. The CDR3 is CASMDWGGAYGYTF. As DNA, the CDR3 is TGTGCCAGCATGGATTGGGGGGGAGCCTATGGCTACACCTTC.

This clone has just one count. The rearrangement uses TRBV5-6 and TRBJ1-2; perhaps TRBD1 as D (6 bases). The CDR3 runs 12 residues. Germline V gives CDR1 SGHDT, CDR2 YYEEEE. Trimming took off 0 bases at V and 7 bases at J, with 7 bases between the two ends. This CDR3 is CASSLDRVGYTF. The CDR3 bases are TGTGCCAGCAGCTTGGACAGGGTTGGCTACACCTTC.

The genes are TRBV2 and TRBJ2-1, with unresolved D. CDR3 length equals 13 residues. V lost 2 bases and J 6 bases, leaving 8 bases between the germline ends. Looked up from germline, CDR1 is SNHLY and CDR2 is FYNNEI. This chain's CDR3 is CASSERPGNEQFF. As DNA, the CDR3 is TGTGCCAGCAGTGAAAGGCCAGGCAATGAGCAGTTCTTC.

The CDR3 nucleotides are TGTGCCAGCAGAGAGGGACAACTCGGTCACGGGGAGCTGTTTTTT. Translating it yields CASREGQLGHGELFF. The chain couples TRBV6-6 to TRBJ2-2; perhaps TRBD1 as D (6 bases). Between the trimmed V and J ends, which lost 6 bases and 7 bases, there was a span of 18 bases. Germline loops: CDR1 MNHNY, CDR2 SVGAGI (reference sequence). The CDR3 has 15 residues.

This clone showed up just once. The V and J genes are TRBV30 and TRBJ2-2, with D maybe TRBD1 (5 bases). Germline values: CDR1 GTSNPN, CDR2 SVGIG (reference sequence). V was trimmed by 4 bases and J by 6 bases, leaving 15 bases between them. The CDR3 contains 14 residues. In DNA form, the CDR3 reads TGTGCCTGGACCATTGACAGTCCAGCCGGGGAGCTGTTTTTT. As protein: CAWTIDSPAGELFF.

The count of this clone is one. This rearrangement joins TRBV5-6 to TRBJ2-2, with D unclear. The V gene lost 0 bases and the J gene lost 5 bases, with 11 bases spanning the gap. CDR3 length: 15 amino acids. Looked up from germline, CDR1 is SGHDT and CDR2 is YYEEEE. The CDR3 DNA reads TGTGCCAGCAGCTTGGTTACATCAGATACCGGGGAGCTGTTTTTT. Translation gives CASSLVTSDTGELFF.

Only one count was recorded for this clone. V gene TRBV19 combines with J gene TRBJ2-3; 10 nucleotides align to TRBD2. Germline CDR1 LNHDA, CDR2 SQIVND (reference sequence). J lost 4 bases, V lost 5 bases, and 21 bases had no gene match. The CDR3 is 20 amino acids. As DNA, the CDR3 is TGTGCCAGTAGTCGTGGGAGAGGGCTAGCGGGGGCTACGATGTCAGATACGCAGTATTTT. It yields the protein CASSRGRGLAGATMSDTQYF.

The gene calls are TRBV28 and TRBJ1-6; 8 bases align to TRBD1. V shed 10 bases and J 0 bases; nucleotides not matched to a gene: 29. This CDR3 is 23 amino acids long. Germline CDR1 MDHEN, CDR2 SYDVKM. CDR3: CAIRDRHHNYYNYTSSYNSPLHF. CDR3 coding DNA: TGTGCCATTCGGGACAGGCATCACAACTACTACAATTACACGAGCTCCTATAATTCACCCCTCCACTTT.

The chain links TRBV30 to TRBJ1-1; weak D call: TRBD1 (5 bases). V lost 0 bases and J lost 8, with 16 bases in between. From germline, CDR1 is GTSNPN and CDR2 SVGIG (reference sequence). CDR3 length equals 14 residues. This CDR3 is CAWSVLAGRGEAFF. In nucleotides, the CDR3 is TGTGCCTGGAGTGTACTTGCGGGGAGGGGAGAAGCTTTCTTT.

The chain uses TRBV19 and TRBJ1-4, with D maybe TRBD1 (5 bases). V was trimmed by 7 bases and J by 3 bases, leaving 12 bases between them. This CDR3 spans 14 amino acids. Germline CDR1 reads LNHDA; CDR2 reads SQIVND (reference sequence). CDR3 sequence reads: CASTGWASNEKLFF. The CDR3 bases are TGTGCCAGTACAGGGTGGGCGTCTAATGAAAAACTGTTTTTT.

This chain connects TRBV5-4 to TRBJ1-5; a possible D gene is TRBD1 (6 bases). Trimming took off 3 bases at V and 4 bases at J, with 11 bases between the two ends. Germline CDR1 reads SGHNT; CDR2 reads YYREEE (reference sequence). CDR3 length: 14 residues. The CDR3 loop reads CASSSGVENQPQHF. In nucleotides, the CDR3 is TGTGCCAGCAGCTCAGGGGTAGAGAATCAGCCCCAGCATTTT.

The chain carries TRBV28 and TRBJ2-3; 9 bases line up with TRBD2. Germline loops: CDR1 MDHEN, CDR2 SYDVKM. After removal of 6 bases from V and 3 bases from J, the junction contained 1 base not matched to a gene. The CDR3 totals 13 residues. CDR3 protein: CASRAGGTDTQYF. CDR3 DNA: TGTGCCAGCAGAGCGGGGGGAACAGATACGCAGTATTTT.

The gene calls are TRBV7-9 and TRBJ2-7, with 7 positions matching TRBD1. The V gene's germline CDR1 is SEHNR and CDR2 FQNEAQ (reference sequence). With 4 bases clipped from V and 6 bases from J, the junction kept 6 bases outside the gene matches. The CDR3 spans 13 residues. CDR3 sequence (DNA): TGTGCCAGCAGCTCAACAGGGGCGGGCGAGCAGTACGTC. Its translation: CASSSTGAGEQYV.